The rows below give T cell receptor beta chains drawn from one sample of a study of T cell responses to AZD1222 COVID-19 vaccine. Profiling relied on immunoSEQ multiplex PCR, and the TCRdb table lists in-frame clones only, not all of them. The table records around 100,000 clones, roughly 90% of them present only once. The sample in question was peripheral blood, obtained on day 0 of AZD1222 vaccination. These receptor sequences come from an adult in good health. Each CDR3 is given with its conserved first and last residue. A D gene is named only where the DNA matches it firmly. Only part of the rows carry a size: once, few, many, or a class if the clone is expanded.

v_call	d_call	cdr3_length	clone_size	j_call	cdr3_aa	cdr3_nt
TRBV9	.	12	.	TRBJ1-1	CASSVVETEAFF	TGTGCCAGCAGCGTGGTAGAAACTGAAGCTTTCTTT
TRBV18	.	13	.	TRBJ1-2	CASSPEGPYGYTF	TGTGCCAGCTCACCAGAGGGACCCTATGGCTACACCTTC
TRBV12-3/TRBV12-4	.	12	.	TRBJ2-2	CASTGNTGELFF	TGTGCCAGCACAGGAAACACCGGGGAGCTGTTTTTT
TRBV28	.	13	.	TRBJ1-2	CASTMGGNYGYTF	TGTGCCAGCACCATGGGGGGCAACTATGGCTACACCTTC
TRBV10-2	TRBD2	17	.	TRBJ2-1	CASSESGGRLSYNEQFF	TGCGCCAGCAGCGAAAGCGGGGGTAGACTCTCCTACAATGAGCAGTTCTTC
TRBV5-1	TRBD1	14	.	TRBJ1-4	CASSYGQGGEKLFF	TGCGCCAGCAGCTACGGACAGGGAGGTGAAAAACTGTTTTTT
TRBV19	.	16	.	TRBJ1-1	CASSIGSRGTNTEAFF	TGTGCCAGTAGTATAGGGAGTAGGGGCACGAACACTGAAGCTTTCTTT
TRBV18	.	16	.	TRBJ1-2	CASSPPGQTEGYGYTF	TGTGCCAGCTCACCACCAGGGCAGACGGAGGGCTATGGCTACACCTTC
TRBV3-1/TRBV3-2	.	13	.	TRBJ2-7	CASSHQGSYEQYF	TGTGCCAGCAGCCATCAAGGGTCCTACGAGCAGTACTTC
TRBV7-8	.	16	.	TRBJ2-7	CASSLLRRRTYDGQYF	TGTGCCAGCAGCTTACTCCGGCGGCGAACTTACGATGGGCAGTACTTC
TRBV5-6	.	14	.	TRBJ2-7	CASSLGNSGYEQYF	TGTGCCAGCAGCTTGGGGAATAGCGGCTACGAGCAGTACTTC
TRBV7-6	.	13	.	TRBJ1-2	CASSLGPGRGYTF	TGTGCCAGCAGCTTAGGCCCAGGGCGAGGCTACACCTTC
TRBV4-2	.	15	.	TRBJ2-5	CASSQSDRQRETQYF	TGTGCCAGCAGCCAGAGCGACAGGCAACGAGAGACCCAGTACTTC
TRBV7-2	.	15	once	TRBJ1-4	CASSLKLRAEEKLFF	TGTGCCAGCAGCTTAAAACTCAGGGCAGAGGAAAAACTGTTTTTT
TRBV27	.	14	.	TRBJ1-4	CASSGGATNEKLFF	TGTGCCAGCAGTGGCGGAGCAACTAATGAAAAACTGTTTTTT
TRBV9	TRBD1	16	.	TRBJ1-4	CASSVGLGQDNEKLFF	TGTGCCAGCAGCGTAGGGTTGGGACAGGACAATGAAAAACTGTTTTTT
TRBV19	TRBD1	16	.	TRBJ1-2	CASSISGQGKGYGYTF	TGTGCCAGTAGTATTTCGGGACAGGGAAAAGGCTATGGCTACACCTTC
TRBV7-2	.	11	.	TRBJ2-3	CASRMSRGQYF	TGTGCCAGCCGCATGTCCCGGGGGCAGTATTTT
TRBV27	.	16	.	TRBJ1-1	CASSLRVAPGITEAFF	TGTGCCAGCAGTTTAAGGGTTGCTCCCGGGATCACTGAAGCTTTCTTT
TRBV2	.	12	.	TRBJ1-3	CASSDRGNTIYF	TGTGCCAGCAGTGATCGGGGGAACACCATATATTTT
TRBV21-1	.	16	once	TRBJ2-3	CASSKGPPHPKDTQYF	TGTGCCAGCAGCAAAGGGCCTCCCCACCCCAAAGATACGCAGTATTTT
TRBV27	.	9	.	TRBJ1-3	CARNSYLYF	TGTGCCAGGAACTCCTACTTATATTTT
TRBV7-2	TRBD1	15	.	TRBJ2-7	CASSLGGQGSYEQYF	TGTGCCAGCAGCTTAGGAGGACAGGGGAGCTACGAGCAGTACTTC
TRBV7-9	.	13	.	TRBJ2-1	CASSLGRYNEQFF	TGTGCCAGCAGCTTAGGTCGCTACAATGAGCAGTTCTTC
TRBV5-1	TRBD1	14	.	TRBJ2-3	CASSLSPGGDTQYF	TGCGCCAGCAGCTTGTCCCCAGGGGGAGATACGCAGTATTTT
TRBV28	TRBD2	17	.	TRBJ2-5	CASSQPTGLAGGETQYF	TGTGCCAGCAGTCAACCCACCGGACTAGCGGGAGGAGAGACCCAGTACTTC
TRBV28	.	16	.	TRBJ2-1	CASSSIPGAAGDEQFF	TGTGCCAGCAGCTCCATCCCTGGGGCAGCGGGTGATGAGCAGTTCTTC
TRBV4-3	.	15	.	TRBJ2-1	CASSQVLAAYNEQFF	TGCGCCAGCAGCCAAGTGTTAGCTGCCTACAATGAGCAGTTCTTC
TRBV7-8	.	16	.	TRBJ1-3	CASSLGPGDYRNTIYF	TGTGCCAGCAGCTTAGGTCCCGGGGATTACAGAAACACCATATATTTT
TRBV5-1	TRBD1	15	.	TRBJ2-3	CASSTDRGTRDTQYF	TGCGCCAGCAGCACGGACAGGGGCACGAGGGATACGCAGTATTTT
TRBV15	.	15	.	TRBJ1-2	CATSRGRGLNYGYTF	TGTGCCACCAGCAGAGGCAGGGGCCTTAACTATGGCTACACCTTC
TRBV5-6	.	14	once	TRBJ2-7	CASSLDRTLGEQYF	TGTGCCAGCAGCTTGGACAGGACCCTAGGGGAGCAGTACTTC
TRBV18	.	15	.	TRBJ1-1	CASSPYAGQGTEAFF	TGTGCCAGCTCACCATATGCGGGGCAGGGGACTGAAGCTTTCTTT
TRBV9	.	13	.	TRBJ2-7	CASSVTGSYEQYF	TGTGCCAGCAGCGTAACAGGGTCCTACGAGCAGTACTTC
TRBV3-1/TRBV3-2	.	15	once	TRBJ1-2	CASSQAGTQNYGYTF	TGTGCCAGCAGCCAAGCTGGGACTCAAAACTATGGCTACACCTTC
TRBV7-9	TRBD1	14	.	TRBJ1-4	CASSSDRGGEKLFF	TGTGCCAGCAGTTCGGACAGGGGCGGCGAAAAACTGTTTTTT